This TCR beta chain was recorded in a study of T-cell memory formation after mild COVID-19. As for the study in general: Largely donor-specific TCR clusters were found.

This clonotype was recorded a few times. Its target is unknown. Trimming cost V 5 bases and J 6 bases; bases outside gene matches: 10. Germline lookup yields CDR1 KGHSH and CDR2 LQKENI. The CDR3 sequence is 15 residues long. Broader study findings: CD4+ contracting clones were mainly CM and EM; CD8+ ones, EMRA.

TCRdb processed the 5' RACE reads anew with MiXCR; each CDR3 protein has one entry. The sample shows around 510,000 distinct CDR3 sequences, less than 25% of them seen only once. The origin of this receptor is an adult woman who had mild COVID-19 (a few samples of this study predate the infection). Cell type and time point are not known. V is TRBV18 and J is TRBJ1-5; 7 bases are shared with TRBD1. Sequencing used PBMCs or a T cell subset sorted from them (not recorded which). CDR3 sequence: CASSSSRDRIQPQHF. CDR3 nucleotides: TGTGCCAGCTCATCGTCCCGGGACAGAATTCAGCCCCAGCATTTT.